These T cell receptor beta chains were read from a single sample in a study of control samples from healthy donors and cancer patients. Sequencing was performed with immunoSEQ multiplex PCR; in TCRdb, only in-frame clones are kept and a portion is missing. The sample carries 150,000 or so clones, 90% to 95% recorded once. The source material was blood. Receptors originate from a man aged 35-49 years in good health. Each CDR3 is given with its conserved first and last residue. Fields, in order: D gene, clone size, J gene, V gene, CDR3 protein, CDR3 DNA. The D gene is left open where the match is weak. Some rows mark clone size as missing; the rest say once, few, many or name a class of expanded clone.

-,-,TRBJ2-4,TRBV5-1,CASSAGNLAKNIQYF,TGCGCCAGCAGCGCAGGGAATCTAGCCAAAAACATTCAGTACTTC
TRBD2,-,TRBJ2-7,TRBV5-1,CASSLGVAGGLYEQYF,TGCGCCAGCAGCTTGGGTGTAGCGGGGGGACTCTACGAGCAGTACTTC
-,-,TRBJ1-4,TRBV5-5,CASSLRWRTAALTTNEKLFF,TGTGCCAGCAGCCTAAGGTGGCGGACAGCCGCCTTAACAACTAATGAAAAACTGTTTTTT
-,-,TRBJ1-1,TRBV5-6,CASSLVDRWVNTEAFF,TGTGCCAGCAGCTTGGTCGACAGATGGGTTAACACTGAAGCTTTCTTT
TRBD1,once,TRBJ1-6,TRBV5-1,CASSLMGQAQPFYNSPLHF,TGCGCCAGCAGCTTGATGGGACAGGCCCAACCTTTCTATAATTCACCCCTCCACTTT
-,-,TRBJ2-3,TRBV25-1,CASSRASTDTQYF,TGTGCCAGCAGCAGGGCTAGCACAGATACGCAGTATTTT
-,-,TRBJ1-5,TRBV10-3,CAMSRDLGEPQHF,TGTGCCATGAGCCGGGACCTGGGGGAGCCCCAGCATTTT
TRBD2,-,TRBJ2-2,TRBV2,CASRRREGNTGELFF,TGTGCCAGCAGGCGGAGGGAGGGGAACACCGGGGAGCTGTTTTTT
-,-,TRBJ2-1,TRBV7-9,CASTSTVYNEQFF,TGTGCCAGCACCTCGACTGTCTACAATGAGCAGTTCTTC
-,once,TRBJ2-5,TRBV6-6,CASRLSLDAVRETQYF,TGTGCCAGCAGGCTATCACTAGATGCGGTTAGAGAGACCCAGTACTTC
-,-,TRBJ1-5,TRBV7-9,CASSSGRGGNQPQHF,TGTGCCAGCAGCTCGGGTAGGGGGGGCAATCAGCCCCAGCATTTT
-,-,TRBJ1-1,TRBV7-9,CASSLTGWTEAFF,TGTGCCAGCAGCTTAACAGGGTGGACTGAAGCTTTCTTT
TRBD1,-,TRBJ1-3,TRBV9,CASSPGQGGYTIYF,TGTGCCAGCAGCCCGGGACAGGGTGGGTACACCATATATTTT
TRBD1,-,TRBJ2-2,TRBV12-5,CASGEGTGGPNTGELFF,TGTGCTAGTGGTGAAGGGACAGGGGGACCTAACACCGGGGAGCTGTTTTTT
-,-,TRBJ1-2,TRBV9,CASSVDLGPAYGYTF,TGTGCCAGCAGCGTAGACCTGGGGCCCGCCTATGGCTACACCTTC
-,-,TRBJ1-4,TRBV5-1,CASSLDLQKLFF,TGCGCCAGCAGCTTGGACCTACAAAAACTGTTTTTT
TRBD1,-,TRBJ2-1,TRBV3-1/TRBV3-2,CASSQGGDRSNEQFF,TGTGCCAGCAGCCAAGGCGGGGACAGGTCGAATGAGCAGTTCTTC
-,-,TRBJ1-1,TRBV28,CASSSKWEAFF,TGTGCCAGCAGTTCGAAATGGGAAGCTTTCTTT
-,-,TRBJ1-1,TRBV19,CASSIGGTDFTEAFF,TGTGCCAGTAGTATTGGGGGCACAGACTTCACTGAAGCTTTCTTT
TRBD1,-,TRBJ1-1,TRBV18,CASHTGGEGTEAFF,TGTGCCAGCCACACAGGGGGCGAGGGGACTGAAGCTTTCTTT
-,-,TRBJ1-6,TRBV19,CASTTGTERSPLHF,TGTGCCAGTACAACCGGGACGGAGAGGTCACCCCTCCACTTT
TRBD1,-,TRBJ1-3,TRBV2,CASSLLTGTGQRNTIYF,TGTGCCAGCAGTTTACTCACCGGGACAGGGCAGAGAAACACCATATATTTT